These 20 T cell receptor beta chains came from one sample sequenced in a study of OX40 agonist ivuxolimab in advanced cancers. The library relied on the immunoSEQ multiplex PCR assay. TCRdb carries this immuneACCESS record with in-frame sequences only. Its versions omit some clonotypes, under half of them owing to an unresolved V gene in the studies checked, with the rest unexplained. The sample table lists tens of thousands of clones, more than 80% of them with a count of one. The top ten hold 2.5% to 3% of the sample. The sample was CD4+ or CD8+ T cells sorted from blood, taken in a trial of the OX40 agonist ivuxolimab. These receptors were obtained from an adult with an advanced solid tumor such as melanoma, head and neck, liver or kidney cancer.

V and J are TRBV7-9 and TRBJ1-6; weak D call: TRBD1 (5 bases). Per germline, CDR1 SEHNR and CDR2 FQNEAQ (reference sequence). The CDR3 extends over 15 amino acids. Trimming took off 0 bases at V and 8 bases at J, with 11 bases between the two ends. Here the CDR3 reads CASSLAIPGDSPLHF. CDR3 sequence (DNA): TGTGCCAGCAGCTTAGCGATACCGGGGGATTCACCCCTCCACTTT.

In this sample, this clone turned up a few times. The chain combines TRBV5-4 with TRBJ1-3; D gene ambiguous. CDR3 size: 16 residues. The germline V gene encodes CDR1 SGHNT and CDR2 YYREEE (reference sequence). V was trimmed by 4 bases and J by 0 bases, leaving 14 bases between them. This CDR3 is CASSVWAASSGNTIYF. CDR3 DNA sequence: TGTGCCAGCAGCGTCTGGGCGGCGAGCTCTGGAAACACCATATATTTT.

The chain has TRBV4-1 and TRBJ2-5; 7 bases are shared with TRBD1. The CDR3 length is 13 residues. J gave up 2 bases and V 5 bases, and 2 bases lay outside the gene matches. Germline CDR1 is MGHRA and CDR2 is YSYEKL. CDR3 amino acids: CASSWTGQETQYF. The CDR3, as DNA: TGCGCCAGCAGCTGGACAGGTCAAGAGACCCAGTACTTC.

This clone has only a few counts. This chain's CDR3 is CASSLGTGNLGTQYF. The CDR3 DNA sequence: TGTGCCAGCAGCTTAGGGACAGGGAATCTCGGGACCCAGTACTTC. This chain connects TRBV7-2 to TRBJ2-5, with 8 positions matching TRBD1. The junction had 8 bases not matched to a gene; V was cut back by 1 base and J by 7 bases. This CDR3 comprises 15 residues. Germline CDR1 and CDR2: SGHTA and FQGNSA. Based on the CDR3 plus reference TRBV7-2 and TRBJ2-5, the full variable domain is GAGVSQSPSNKVTEKGKDVELRCDPISGHTALYWYRQSLGQGLEFLIYFQGNSAPDKSGLPSDRFSAERTGGSVSTLTIQRTQQEDSAVYLCASSLGTGNLGTQYFGPGTRLLVL.

The chain carries TRBV30 and TRBJ1-5; D gene uncertain. Trimming left V 2 bases short and J 4 bases short, with 12 bases between. The CDR3 totals 14 residues. CDR1 is GTSNPN and CDR2 is SVGIG in the germline V gene (reference sequence). The CDR3 is CAWSYSTLNQPQHF. CDR3 DNA: TGTGCCTGGAGTTACTCTACTCTGAATCAGCCCCAGCATTTT.

The V call is TRBV6-6, the J call TRBJ1-5; D is possibly TRBD1 (6 bases). V lost 7 bases and J 5 bases, leaving 18 bases between the germline ends. Germline V lookup: CDR1 MNHNY, CDR2 SVGAGI (reference sequence). CDR3 length: 15 amino acids. The DNA for the CDR3 is TGTGCCAGCAAAGGACAGTCCCTTAATTATCAGCCCCAGCATTTT. This sequence encodes CASKGQSLNYQPQHF.

This chain connects TRBV5-1 to TRBJ2-7; D remains unclear. This CDR3 contains 11 residues. Trimming removed 4 bases at V and 0 bases at J, with 2 bases between. CDR1 and CDR2 from the germline V gene are SGHRS and YFSETQ. The CDR3 reads CASSDSYEQYF. CDR3 coding DNA: TGCGCCAGCAGCGACTCCTACGAGCAGTACTTC.

In regard to this clone: Within the sample, other DNA sequences also encode this same CDR3. The rearrangement uses TRBV7-2 and TRBJ1-1; no clear D gene. CDR3 length: 12 residues. Germline V gene lookup returns CDR1 SGHTA and CDR2 FQGNSA. Trimming pared 5 bases from V and 3 bases from J, leaving 7 bases between. CDR3 nucleotides: TGTGCCAGCAGCCGCACCGACACTGAAGCTTTCTTT. As protein: CASSRTDTEAFF.

The chain joins TRBV19 to TRBJ2-2, with D possibly being TRBD1 (5 bases). The length of the CDR3 is 14 residues. V lost 6 bases to trimming and J lost 7 bases, with 15 bases between them. The germline CDR1 and CDR2 sequences are LNHDA and SQIVND (reference sequence). The CDR3 here is CASRVLGPGGELFF. CDR3 nucleotide sequence: TGTGCCAGTAGAGTTTTGGGGCCGGGCGGGGAGCTGTTTTTT.

The rearrangement uses TRBV10-3 and TRBJ1-4; 9 nucleotides line up with TRBD1. The germline V gene encodes CDR1 ENHRY and CDR2 SYGVKD. The CDR3 has 16 residues. J was trimmed by 5 bases and V by 0 bases; bases with no gene match: 4. The CDR3 loop reads CAISESGTGRNEKLFF. Written as DNA, the CDR3 is TGTGCCATCAGTGAGTCGGGGACAGGGCGAAATGAAAAACTGTTTTTT.

This chain links TRBV7-9 with TRBJ2-1, with D tentatively TRBD1 (6 bases). Trimming cost V 6 bases and J 2 bases, with 14 bases left between them. Germline CDR1 SEHNR, CDR2 FQNEAQ (reference sequence). CDR3 size: 15 residues. The CDR3 here is CASRYTGSAYNEQFF. The CDR3 DNA follows: TGTGCCAGCAGGTATACAGGGTCCGCCTACAATGAGCAGTTCTTC.

CDR3 residues: CASKVGGGEGQPQHF. CDR3 in DNA: TGTGCCAGTAAAGTTGGGGGCGGGGAGGGTCAGCCCCAGCATTTT. The chain is built from TRBV19 and TRBJ1-5, with D perhaps matching TRBD1 (6 bases). CDR1 and CDR2 from the germline V gene are LNHDA and SQIVND (reference sequence). V lost 7 bases, J lost 6 bases, and 19 bases lay in between. This CDR3 comprises 15 residues.

In its sample, this clone was seen once. This chain joins TRBV4-3 and TRBJ2-1; 7 bases align to TRBD2. The CDR3 has 19 residues. Trimming took 1 base from V and 0 from J; bases not matched to a gene: 12. Germline CDR1 is LGHNA and CDR2 is YSLEER. CDR3 in amino acids: CASSQVTGGALSSYNEQFF. CDR3 in DNA: TGCGCCAGCAGCCAAGTAACGGGGGGTGCCCTCAGCTCCTACAATGAGCAGTTCTTC.

V gene TRBV5-5 combines with J gene TRBJ2-1; possibly TRBD1 or TRBD2 for D (5 bases each). Trimming took 3 bases from V and 0 from J, leaving 10 bases between them. The CDR3 runs 15 residues. Germline V CDR1 and CDR2: SGHKS, YYEKEE (reference sequence). The CDR3 sequence is CASSSAGSSYNEQFF. CDR3 in DNA: TGTGCCAGCAGCTCTGCAGGGAGCTCCTACAATGAGCAGTTCTTC.

The V gene is TRBV28, the J gene TRBJ1-5; no clear D gene. V lost 6 bases, J lost 8 bases, and 23 bases lay in between. The CDR3 length is 16 residues. Germline loops: CDR1 MDHEN, CDR2 SYDVKM. The CDR3 nucleotides are TGTGCCAGCAGCCTCACCGGGTTTTTGGGCAGGAAGCCCCAGCATTTT. It specifies CASSLTGFLGRKPQHF.

The genes are TRBV19 and TRBJ2-1, with 13 bases fitting TRBD2. The V gene's germline CDR1 is LNHDA and CDR2 SQIVND (reference sequence). V lost 5 bases, J lost 7 bases, and 5 bases stayed unmatched. The CDR3 covers 15 residues. CDR3 sequence reads: CASSLTSGGSNEQFF. CDR3 DNA: TGTGCCAGTAGTTTGACTAGCGGGGGGAGTAATGAGCAGTTCTTC.

The chain is built from TRBV7-2 and TRBJ2-5, with 9 bases identical to TRBD1. This CDR3 contains 16 residues. Germline V gene lookup returns CDR1 SGHTA and CDR2 FQGNSA. V lost 1 base to trimming and J lost 5 bases; unmatched junction nucleotides: 8. The CDR3 is CASSLVGRGTGETQYF. The CDR3 DNA sequence: TGTGCCAGCAGCTTAGTCGGGCGGGGGACAGGGGAGACCCAGTACTTC.

The chain is built from TRBV19 and TRBJ2-2, with D unclear. CDR3 length: 15 residues. V was shortened by 5 bases and J by 0 bases, with 10 bases between the two germline ends. The V gene's germline CDR1 is LNHDA and CDR2 SQIVND (reference sequence). In DNA, the CDR3 is TGTGCCAGTAGTGAGAGCTTCGCGAACACCGGGGAGCTGTTTTTT. It specifies CASSESFANTGELFF.

The rearrangement links TRBV27 to TRBJ1-1; a possible D gene is TRBD1 (5 bases). V was trimmed by 2 bases and J by 1 base, leaving 11 bases between them. Germline V gives CDR1 MNHEY, CDR2 SMNVEV (reference sequence). This CDR3 region has 15 residues. The CDR3 sequence: CASSLGLGANTEAFF. The CDR3, as DNA: TGTGCCAGCAGTTTAGGTCTAGGGGCGAACACTGAAGCTTTCTTT.

The CDR3 DNA is TGTGCCAGCAGCGAAAACGGAAACACCATATATTTT. Translated: CASSENGNTIYF. The chain is built from TRBV5-5 and TRBJ1-3; D ambiguous. Trimming stripped 4 bases from V and 4 bases from J, with 6 bases between. The germline V gene has CDR1 SGHKS and CDR2 YYEKEE (reference sequence). The CDR3 consists of 12 residues.